These 29 T cell receptor beta chains originate from one sample sequenced in a study of T cell responses to AZD1222 COVID-19 vaccine. Repertoires were generated with immunoSEQ multiplex PCR, while TCRdb's copy carries only in-frame clones and drops some. Of fewer than 110,000 clones listed, about 90% are singletons. The source was peripheral blood, collected on day 0 of AZD1222 vaccination. The receptor source for this set is an adult in good health.

The chain has TRBV5-4 and TRBJ2-2; 13 nucleotides align to TRBD2. Germline CDR1 and CDR2: SGHNT and YYREEE (reference sequence). The CDR3 has 16 amino acids. The trim removed 4 bases at V and 6 bases at J, leaving 6 bases unmatched. CDR3 region: CASSIGLAGVAGELFF. In nucleotides, the CDR3 is TGTGCCAGCAGCATAGGACTAGCGGGAGTCGCCGGGGAGCTGTTTTTT.

The rearrangement links TRBV9 to TRBJ1-4, with unresolved D. The CDR3 runs to 15 residues. V was cut by 0 bases and J by 6 bases, with 12 bases left in between. The germline CDR1 and CDR2 sequences are SGDLS and YYNGEE. This CDR3 reads CASSVALGMDEKLFF. CDR3 nucleotides: TGTGCCAGCAGCGTAGCCTTGGGAATGGATGAAAAACTGTTTTTT.

The chain links TRBV19 to TRBJ2-1, with a weak D call TRBD2 (6 bases). This CDR3 contains 13 residues. V lost 4 bases and J 9 bases, leaving 13 bases between the germline ends. The germline gives CDR1 LNHDA, CDR2 SQIVND (reference sequence). This chain's CDR3 is CASSTGLHGEQFF. CDR3 in DNA: TGTGCCAGTAGTACGGGACTTCACGGTGAGCAGTTCTTC.

The V call is TRBV6-1, the J call TRBJ1-1, with D unresolved. Trimming pared 0 bases from V and 4 bases from J, leaving 6 bases between. CDR3 length: 13 residues. The germline V gene encodes CDR1 MNHNS and CDR2 SASEGT. The DNA for the CDR3 is TGTGCCAGCAGTGAAGCGGTGGGCACTGAAGCTTTCTTT. It yields the protein CASSEAVGTEAFF.

The rearrangement joins TRBV9 to TRBJ1-2; D is unresolved. CDR3 length: 15 amino acids. V lost 1 base, J lost 4 bases, and 14 bases lay in between. Looked up from germline, CDR1 is SGDLS and CDR2 is YYNGEE. This CDR3 reads CASSVIGEVIYGYTF. In nucleotides, the CDR3 is TGTGCCAGCAGCGTAATCGGAGAAGTTATCTATGGCTACACCTTC.

The genes are TRBV19 and TRBJ2-3; 8 bases agree with TRBD1. Germline CDR1 reads LNHDA; CDR2 reads SQIVND (reference sequence). Germline trimming cut 3 bases from V and 7 bases from J; bases unmatched to any gene: 12. CDR3 size: 16 residues. Here the CDR3 reads CASSISWAGGINTQYF. The CDR3 DNA sequence: TGTGCCAGTAGTATCAGTTGGGCAGGGGGCATAAATACGCAGTATTTT.

This sequence joins TRBV5-1 and TRBJ1-1; D is undetermined. V was cut by 0 bases and J by 7 bases, with 10 bases left in between. The CDR3 is 13 amino acids. Germline-derived CDR1 and CDR2 are SGHRS and YFSETQ. CDR3 sequence (DNA): TGCGCCAGCAGCTTGGCCGCGGCAGGTGAAGCTTTCTTT. This sequence encodes CASSLAAAGEAFF.

The chain couples TRBV30 to TRBJ2-7; 13 bases agree with TRBD2. This CDR3 comprises 18 residues. V gave up 3 bases and J gave up 0 bases; unmatched junction bases: 11. CDR1 and CDR2 from the germline V gene are GTSNPN and SVGIG (reference sequence). The CDR3 loop is CAWREGTSGIPSSYEQYF. The CDR3 DNA sequence: TGTGCCTGGAGAGAGGGGACTAGCGGGATTCCCAGCTCCTACGAGCAGTACTTC.

The chain is built from TRBV7-2 and TRBJ2-2; no clear D gene. The germline V and J ends were trimmed by 0 bases and 6 bases, with 5 bases remaining between them. Germline V gene data show CDR1 as SGHTA and CDR2 as FQGNSA. The CDR3 extends over 13 amino acids. The CDR3 bases are TGTGCCAGCAGCTTAGCCAACGCCGGGGAGCTGTTTTTT. This codes for CASSLANAGELFF.

The CDR3 loop reads CASSPTTGIGYGYTF. DNA for the CDR3: TGTGCCAGCAGCCCAACAACAGGGATAGGATATGGCTACACCTTC. The genes are TRBV3-1 (or the pseudogene TRBV3-2) and TRBJ1-2; maybe TRBD1 (6 bases). This CDR3 is built from 15 residues. Per germline, CDR1 LGHDT and CDR2 YNNKEL (reference sequence). The V end lost 4 bases, the J end lost 5 bases, and 17 bases lay between the germline ends.

This chain links TRBV28 with TRBJ1-1; weak D call: TRBD1 (6 bases). Trimming pared 4 bases from V and 1 base from J, leaving 10 bases between. CDR1 and CDR2 from the germline V gene are MDHEN and SYDVKM. The CDR3 totals 14 residues. For the CDR3, the DNA is TGTGCCAGCAGTTCGGGGGGGCGGAACACTGAAGCTTTCTTT. Translation gives CASSSGGRNTEAFF.

The V call is TRBV5-4, the J call TRBJ1-4; D remains ambiguous. The CDR3 is 13 residues long. CDR1 and CDR2 from the germline V gene are SGHNT and YYREEE (reference sequence). Trimming stripped 4 bases from V and 8 bases from J, with 12 bases between. The DNA for the CDR3 is TGTGCCAGCAGCGAGGACCCGGGGGAAAAACTGTTTTTT. It encodes CASSEDPGEKLFF.

The chain carries TRBV2 and TRBJ1-4; D ambiguous. Germline lookup yields CDR1 SNHLY and CDR2 FYNNEI. V was trimmed by 5 bases and J by 1 base, leaving 20 bases between them. The CDR3 is 18 residues long. The CDR3 protein is CASSLKTEPPETNEKLFF. The CDR3 coding sequence is TGTGCCAGCAGTCTGAAGACGGAACCCCCTGAAACTAATGAAAAACTGTTTTTT. The full variable domain, in which reference TRBV2 and TRBJ1-4 provide the parts outside the CDR3, is EPEVTQTPSHQVTQMGQEVILRCVPISNHLYFYWYRQILGQKVEFLVSFYNNEISEKSEIFDDQFSVERPDGSNFTLKIRSTKLEDSAMYFCASSLKTEPPETNEKLFFGSGTQLSVL.

The rearrangement links TRBV30 to TRBJ2-7, with 13 bases that match TRBD2. Trimming removed 2 bases from V and 7 bases from J; junction bases left unmatched: 11. CDR1 is GTSNPN, CDR2 SVGIG, per germline (reference sequence). The length of the CDR3 is 16 residues. In nucleotides, the CDR3 is TGTGCCTGGAGTATCGGCGGACTAGCGGGAGCGAGTGAGCAGTACTTC. It specifies CAWSIGGLAGASEQYF.

The chain recombines TRBV30 with TRBJ2-7; TRBD1 is a possible D gene (5 bases). V lost 4 bases, J lost 6 bases, and 16 bases lay in between. In germline, CDR1 is GTSNPN, CDR2 SVGIG (reference sequence). The CDR3 spans 13 residues. CDR3 protein: CAWTLSATVEQYF. The DNA for the CDR3 is TGTGCCTGGACCTTAAGCGCGACAGTCGAGCAGTACTTC.

Only one count was recorded for this clone. J is TRBJ2-1 and V is TRBV4-1; either TRBD1 or TRBD2 may fit D (5 bases each). Germline CDR1 reads MGHRA; CDR2 reads YSYEKL. The length of the CDR3 is 14 residues. V gave up 5 bases and J gave up 9 bases, with 17 bases separating them. CDR3 in amino acids: CASSYGTMAREQFF. In nucleotides, the CDR3 is TGCGCCAGCAGCTACGGGACCATGGCCCGTGAGCAGTTCTTC.

This clone counts as medium-sized (0.01 to 0.1%). This chain uses TRBV2 with TRBJ1-2; no clear D. Trimming removed 6 bases from V and 1 base from J, with 9 bases in between. The V gene's germline CDR1 is SNHLY and CDR2 FYNNEI. The CDR3 is 13 amino acids. This CDR3 is CASRADGNYGYTF. DNA for the CDR3: TGTGCCAGCAGAGCGGACGGTAACTATGGCTACACCTTC. The full variable domain, rest sourced from reference TRBV2 and TRBJ1-2, is EPEVTQTPSHQVTQMGQEVILRCVPISNHLYFYWYRQILGQKVEFLVSFYNNEISEKSEIFDDQFSVERPDGSNFTLKIRSTKLEDSAMYFCASRADGNYGYTFGSGTRLTVV.

The rearrangement links TRBV5-1 to TRBJ2-5; 7 bases fit TRBD2. With V trimmed by 0 bases and J by 5 bases, 10 bases remained unmatched. The CDR3 is made up of 16 amino acids. Germline V gene lookup returns CDR1 SGHRS and CDR2 YFSETQ. CDR3 loop: CASSLDGGRGHETQYF. For the CDR3, the DNA is TGCGCCAGCAGCTTGGACGGCGGGAGAGGACACGAGACCCAGTACTTC.

This chain joins TRBV9 and TRBJ2-3; 12 bases match TRBD2. This CDR3 is built from 15 residues. The V gene's germline CDR1 is SGDLS and CDR2 YYNGEE. The ends lost 3 bases at V and 11 bases at J; junction bases unmatched: 10. DNA of the CDR3: TGTGCCAGCAGCGCGCTAGCGGGAGGGCCCCGCCAGCAGTATTTT. It encodes CASSALAGGPRQQYF.

This rearrangement joins TRBV29-1 to TRBJ2-5, with TRBD2 matching 7 bases. The CDR3 consists of 15 residues. From germline, CDR1 is SQVTM and CDR2 ANQGSEA. V gave up 4 bases and J gave up 3 bases; unmatched junction bases: 11. CDR3 coding DNA: TGCAGCGTTGTTCGTAGCGCGGGAGCCGAAGAGACCCAGTACTTC. Protein product: CSVVRSAGAEETQYF.

V gene TRBV9 combines with J gene TRBJ1-2; D may be TRBD1 (6 bases). Germline V gives CDR1 SGDLS, CDR2 YYNGEE. The CDR3 runs to 16 residues. Trimming left V 0 bases short and J 8 bases short, with 20 bases between. CDR3 in DNA: TGTGCCAGCAGCGTAGATTCGGGCAGGGGAGGATTGGGCTACACCTTC. Its protein is CASSVDSGRGGLGYTF.

As DNA, the CDR3 is TGCGCCAGCAGTACCGGACAGGGGGGTGAAGCTTTCTTT. As protein: CASSTGQGGEAFF. This chain joins TRBV10-1 and TRBJ1-1, with 10 bases lining up with TRBD1. The CDR3 has 13 residues. The V segment lost 5 bases and the J segment 7 bases; nucleotides outside the gene matches: 4. In germline, CDR1 is WNHNN, CDR2 SYGVQD (reference sequence).

This rearrangement joins TRBV29-1 to TRBJ2-3; D is unresolved. Deletions cut 5 bases from V and 0 bases from J, with 15 bases between. This CDR3 is built from 15 residues. Germline assignment: CDR1 SQVTM and CDR2 ANQGSEA. CDR3 DNA sequence: TGCAGCGTTACGGTCGGGCCCTCTAGCACAGATACGCAGTATTTT. Translating it yields CSVTVGPSSTDTQYF.

The gene calls are TRBV30 and TRBJ1-5; no reliable D call. This CDR3 spans 14 amino acids. Germline-derived CDR1 and CDR2 are GTSNPN and SVGIG (reference sequence). V lost 0 bases, J lost 7 bases, and 13 bases lay in between. CDR3 sequence reads: CAWSVLKGGQPQHF. CDR3 coding DNA: TGTGCCTGGAGTGTATTGAAGGGCGGGCAGCCCCAGCATTTT.

The chain has TRBV6-5 and TRBJ1-5, with D possibly being TRBD1 (5 bases). The V and J ends lost 6 bases and 4 bases respectively, with 10 bases between them. The germline V gene encodes CDR1 MNHEY and CDR2 SVGAGI. This CDR3 has 13 amino acids. Here the CDR3 DNA reads TGTGCCAGCAGGCAACAGGAGAATCAGCCCCAGCATTTT. Its translation is CASRQQENQPQHF.

The chain recombines TRBV7-2 with TRBJ1-2, with D maybe TRBD1 (5 bases). V was cut by 1 base and J by 5 bases, with 20 bases left in between. The germline V gene encodes CDR1 SGHTA and CDR2 FQGNSA. CDR3 length equals 17 residues. CDR3 nucleotide sequence: TGTGCCAGCAGCTTAGGAGGACAACGGGTTCTAAGATATGGCTACACCTTC. Its protein product is CASSLGGQRVLRYGYTF.

The chain carries TRBV4-2 and TRBJ2-1, with 8 bases fitting TRBD2. CDR3 size: 16 residues. Germline V CDR1 and CDR2: LGHNA, YNFKEQ. The V gene end was trimmed by 6 bases and the J gene end by 9 bases; junction bases not matched to a gene: 16. DNA of the CDR3: TGTGCCAGCAGTCAGGTTGGCGGGAGGAGTTTGGGTGAGCAGTTCTTC. Protein sequence: CASSQVGGRSLGEQFF.

This chain links TRBV6-6 with TRBJ1-2; TRBD1 might be the D (6 bases). The ends were cut back, 2 bases at V and 2 bases at J, with 12 bases in the middle. This CDR3 has 15 residues. Germline CDR1 is MNHNY and CDR2 is SVGAGI (reference sequence). CDR3 sequence: CASSYGGGANYGYTF. The CDR3 DNA sequence: TGTGCCAGCAGTTACGGCGGGGGCGCGAACTATGGCTACACCTTC.

V and J are TRBV7-3 and TRBJ2-5; 7 nucleotides align to TRBD2. There are 14 residues in the CDR3. Germline V lookup: CDR1 SGHTA, CDR2 FQGTGA. V lost 5 bases to trimming and J lost 5 bases; unmatched junction nucleotides: 8. Here the CDR3 DNA reads TGTGCCAGCAGCGATACAGCGGGATCGGAGACCCAGTACTTC. Its protein is CASSDTAGSETQYF.